The 22 T cell receptor beta chains reported below all come from one sample, sequenced in a study of blood T cell repertoires in COVID-19. Here immunoSEQ multiplex PCR was the method, and the copy in TCRdb shows in-frame clones only, minus some. The table includes some 150,000 clones, about 80% detected once. The sample comprised peripheral blood. These receptor sequences come from a woman aged 60-75 years with acute or convalescent COVID-19.

J is TRBJ2-5 and V is TRBV6-1; possibly TRBD2 for D (6 bases). V was trimmed by 3 bases and J by 5 bases, leaving 16 bases between them. This CDR3 comprises 15 residues. Germline assignment: CDR1 MNHNS and CDR2 SASEGT. The CDR3: CASSDPEDYGETQYF. The DNA for the CDR3 is TGTGCCAGCAGTGATCCGGAGGACTATGGTGAGACCCAGTACTTC.

The sample holds many counts of this clone. This chain connects TRBV9 to TRBJ2-1; perhaps TRBD2 as D (6 bases). The germline CDR1 and CDR2 sequences are SGDLS and YYNGEE. This CDR3 has 15 residues. V was clipped by 0 bases and J by 7 bases, with 14 bases between them. The CDR3 reads CASSVEFLATNEQFF. The CDR3 DNA reads as TGTGCCAGCAGCGTAGAGTTTCTAGCGACGAATGAGCAGTTCTTC.

CDR3 residues: CASSLQVVNTEAFF. The DNA of the CDR3 is TGTGCCAGCAGTCTACAGGTCGTGAACACTGAAGCTTTCTTT. The chain uses TRBV6-5 and TRBJ1-1; possibly TRBD1 for D (5 bases). V was cut by 5 bases and J by 0 bases, with 10 bases left in between. The length of the CDR3 is 14 residues. The V gene's germline CDR1 is MNHEY and CDR2 SVGAGI.

The gene calls are TRBV10-3 and TRBJ2-2; TRBD1 agrees at 10 bases. Germline V CDR1 and CDR2: ENHRY, SYGVKD. The CDR3 is 24 residues long. After removal of 6 bases from V and 5 bases from J, the junction contained 33 bases not matched to a gene. The CDR3 reads CAIRETGRPRQGAQVGRVTGELFF. Here the CDR3 DNA reads TGTGCCATCAGGGAAACCGGAAGACCAAGACAGGGGGCTCAAGTGGGAAGGGTAACCGGGGAGCTGTTTTTT.

This chain links TRBV28 with TRBJ1-2; TRBD1 agrees at 10 bases. CDR1 is MDHEN and CDR2 is SYDVKM in the germline V gene. V shed 4 bases and J 5 bases; nucleotides not matched to a gene: 4. This CDR3 has 14 amino acids. The CDR3 reads CASSSRDRGYGYTF. CDR3 sequence (DNA): TGTGCCAGCAGTTCGCGGGACAGGGGTTATGGCTACACCTTC.

This chain connects TRBV18 to TRBJ1-4, with 7 bases lining up with TRBD1. V dropped 8 bases and J dropped 5; count of bases not matched to a gene: 8. There are 14 residues in the CDR3. Germline-derived CDR1 and CDR2 are KGHSH and LQKENI. The CDR3 DNA reads TGTGCCAGCCGCGGGGGGACAGACAATGAAAAACTGTTTTTT. Its protein is CASRGGTDNEKLFF.

V and J are TRBV5-4 and TRBJ2-1; 9 nucleotides match TRBD2. The ends lost 4 bases at V and 9 bases at J; junction bases unmatched: 14. The CDR3 is 16 amino acids. Germline CDR1 SGHNT, CDR2 YYREEE (reference sequence). The CDR3 sequence: CASSPRASGIPAEQFF. CDR3 coding DNA: TGTGCCAGCAGCCCCCGCGCTAGCGGGATCCCCGCTGAGCAGTTCTTC.

The CDR3 reads CASSRGGAGTDTQYF. The CDR3 DNA sequence: TGTGCCAGCAGTCGGGGTGGTGCTGGGACAGATACGCAGTATTTT. This chain uses TRBV28 with TRBJ2-3; possibly TRBD2 for D (5 bases). The CDR3 loop spans 15 amino acids. Germline V lookup: CDR1 MDHEN, CDR2 SYDVKM. V gave up 5 bases and J gave up 3 bases, with 15 bases separating them. The whole variable domain, filled in from reference TRBV28 and TRBJ2-3, reads DVKVTQSSRYLVKRTGEKVFLECVQDMDHENMFWYRQDPGLGLRLIYFSYDVKMKEKGDIPEGYSVSREKKERFSLILESASTNQTSMYLCASSRGGAGTDTQYFGPGTRLTVL.

The J gene is TRBJ1-2, the V gene TRBV28; a possible D gene is TRBD1 (5 bases). V was shortened by 8 bases and J by 4 bases, with 14 bases between the two germline ends. The CDR3 loop spans 13 amino acids. Per germline, CDR1 MDHEN and CDR2 SYDVKM. The CDR3 DNA is TGTGCCAGCTGGGACTCAGCTCTCTATGGCTACACCTTC. Its translation is CASWDSALYGYTF.

The chain is built from TRBV18 and TRBJ2-1, with 11 bases identical to TRBD2. V trimming: 3 bases; J trimming: 5 bases; junction bases outside the gene matches: 3. The germline V gene has CDR1 KGHSH and CDR2 LQKENI. The CDR3 is made up of 15 amino acids. This chain's CDR3 is CASSPPTSGNNEQFF. In nucleotides, the CDR3 is TGTGCCAGCTCACCCCCGACTAGCGGGAACAATGAGCAGTTCTTC. The full variable domain, with the rest looked up from reference TRBV18 and TRBJ2-1, is NAGVMQNPRHLVRRRGQEARLRCSPMKGHSHVYWYRQLPEEGLKFMVYLQKENIIDESGMPKERFSAEFPKEGPSILRIQQVVRGDSAAYFCASSPPTSGNNEQFFGPGTRLTVL.

CDR3 sequence (DNA): TGTGCCAGCAGCAGACTCCAGGGGCTGAACACTGAAGCTTTCTTT. Translated, it gives CASSRLQGLNTEAFF. The chain has TRBV7-8 and TRBJ1-1; TRBD1 is a possible D gene (6 bases). V dropped 5 bases and J dropped 0 bases, with 13 bases sitting between them. Germline CDR1 SGHVS, CDR2 FQNEAQ. This CDR3 region has 15 residues.

V gene TRBV29-1 combines with J gene TRBJ2-1, with TRBD1 matching over 9 bases. This CDR3 comprises 17 residues. The germline V gene encodes CDR1 SQVTM and CDR2 ANQGSEA. With V trimmed by 6 bases and J by 6 bases, 18 bases remained unmatched. CDR3 region: CSVGPGQGIGGRNEQFF. CDR3 DNA: TGCAGCGTGGGGCCGGGACAGGGTATTGGAGGGCGCAATGAGCAGTTCTTC.

This chain uses TRBV4-3 with TRBJ2-5; TRBD2 is a possible D gene (5 bases). V lost 0 bases and J 2 bases, leaving 10 bases between the germline ends. The germline V gene encodes CDR1 LGHNA and CDR2 YSLEER. CDR3 size: 15 residues. The CDR3 here is CASSQEAAPQETQYF. DNA of the CDR3: TGCGCCAGCAGCCAAGAAGCGGCACCGCAAGAGACCCAGTACTTC.

The rearrangement links TRBV30 to TRBJ1-3, with TRBD1 matching over 8 bases. Looked up from germline, CDR1 is GTSNPN and CDR2 is SVGIG (reference sequence). The V and J ends lost 1 base and 3 bases, in that order; junction bases with no gene match: 8. The CDR3 totals 16 residues. The CDR3 coding sequence is TGTGCCTGGAGTGCGCGGGACAGGTTCTTTGGAAACACCATATATTTT. Translating it yields CAWSARDRFFGNTIYF.

The CDR3 protein is CASSLGTGAPRTQYF. CDR3 DNA sequence: TGTGCCAGCAGCTTAGGGACAGGGGCCCCGAGAACCCAGTACTTC. This rearrangement joins TRBV11-2 to TRBJ2-5, with 9 bases fitting TRBD1. Germline CDR1 reads SGHAT; CDR2 reads FQNNGV. V lost 1 base, J lost 8 bases, and 8 bases stayed unmatched. The CDR3 totals 15 residues. Together with reference TRBV11-2 and TRBJ2-5, the CDR3 gives the full variable domain: EAGVAQSPRYKIIEKRQSVAFWCNPISGHATLYWYQQILGQGPKLLIQFQNNGVVDDSQLPKDRFSAERLKGVDSTLKIQPAKLEDSAVYLCASSLGTGAPRTQYFGPGTRLLVL.

This clone has only one observation. This chain joins TRBV4-1 and TRBJ2-7; no definite D call. The germline V and J ends were trimmed by 4 bases and 0 bases, with 10 bases remaining between them. The V gene's germline CDR1 is MGHRA and CDR2 YSYEKL. The CDR3 totals 14 residues. In nucleotides, the CDR3 is TGCGCCAGCAGCCCGTATTTTAGCTCCTACGAGCAGTACTTC. Translating gives CASSPYFSSYEQYF.

The table lists this clone with a count of one. The junction departs from germline at one end; a sequencing error may be responsible. This rearrangement joins TRBV7-9 to TRBJ2-1; 8 bases map to TRBD2. Germline CDR1 SEHNR, CDR2 FQNEAQ (reference sequence). The CDR3 runs to 15 residues. CDR3 nucleotides: TGTGCCAGCAGCTTAGAGTCGGCCGGCGGGGGGCCCCTGCTCTTC. Translated: CASSLESAGGGPLLF.

The chain joins TRBV28 to TRBJ2-7; possible D gene TRBD1, 5 bases. Germline V gene lookup returns CDR1 MDHEN and CDR2 SYDVKM. With 5 bases removed from V and 4 bases from J, the gap between germline ends came to 12 bases. The CDR3 is 13 residues long. The CDR3 DNA sequence: TGTGCCAGCAGTCGAAGCCAGGGATACGAGCAGTACTTC. Protein product: CASSRSQGYEQYF.

The chain has TRBV9 and TRBJ2-1, with D maybe TRBD1 (5 bases). From germline, CDR1 is SGDLS and CDR2 YYNGEE. The CDR3 spans 13 residues. V was clipped by 5 bases and J by 1 base, with 7 bases between them. CDR3 amino acids: CASRGASYNEQFF. The CDR3 bases are TGTGCCAGCAGAGGGGCGTCCTACAATGAGCAGTTCTTC.

The chain combines TRBV28 with TRBJ1-5, with 8 bases fitting TRBD1. V shed 2 bases and J 4 bases; nucleotides not matched to a gene: 4. CDR3 length: 15 residues. Germline V gives CDR1 MDHEN, CDR2 SYDVKM. CDR3 DNA: TGTGCCAGCAGTTTACCACGACAGGGGAATCAGCCCCAGCATTTT. This encodes CASSLPRQGNQPQHF.

This sequence joins TRBV5-4 and TRBJ1-4; perhaps TRBD1 as D (5 bases). The CDR3 extends over 13 amino acids. Trimming removed 2 bases from V and 8 bases from J, with 10 bases in between. Germline V gene lookup returns CDR1 SGHNT and CDR2 YYREEE (reference sequence). The CDR3 sequence: CASSFGGGEKLFF. CDR3 DNA sequence: TGTGCCAGCAGCTTTGGGGGGGGAGAAAAACTGTTTTTT.

The chain links TRBV5-1 to TRBJ2-4; 7 bases align to TRBD2. Germline CDR1 is SGHRS and CDR2 is YFSETQ. J lost 3 bases, V lost 2 bases, and 8 bases had no gene match. The CDR3 has 16 amino acids. The CDR3 protein is CASSFSSGIGKNIQYF. CDR3 sequence (DNA): TGCGCCAGCAGCTTCTCCAGCGGGATTGGCAAAAACATTCAGTACTTC.